This T cell receptor (beta chain) came from a study of patients and donors after allogeneic stem cell transplantation. TCRdb processed the RT-PCR reads anew with MiXCR; each CDR3 protein has one entry. The sample consists of under 30,000 distinct CDR3 sequences, about 30% of them appearing once. This clonotype was detected once. An end of the junction differs from the germline gene, which may be a read error. Sequencing was performed on blood, either unsorted or a sorted T cell fraction (not recorded which). This sequence originates from a human donor who was either an allogeneic HSCT recipient or a stem cell or donor lymphocyte infusion donor (not recorded which). It is not recorded whose cells these are; they may come from a transplant donor.

The CDR3 DNA is TGTGTCAGCAGTTTCAGGGGATCACCCCTCCACTTT. It specifies CVSSFRGSPLHF. The gene calls are TRBV12-3 or TRBV12-4 and TRBJ1-6; a weak D match, TRBD1 (6 bases). This CDR3 has 12 residues.